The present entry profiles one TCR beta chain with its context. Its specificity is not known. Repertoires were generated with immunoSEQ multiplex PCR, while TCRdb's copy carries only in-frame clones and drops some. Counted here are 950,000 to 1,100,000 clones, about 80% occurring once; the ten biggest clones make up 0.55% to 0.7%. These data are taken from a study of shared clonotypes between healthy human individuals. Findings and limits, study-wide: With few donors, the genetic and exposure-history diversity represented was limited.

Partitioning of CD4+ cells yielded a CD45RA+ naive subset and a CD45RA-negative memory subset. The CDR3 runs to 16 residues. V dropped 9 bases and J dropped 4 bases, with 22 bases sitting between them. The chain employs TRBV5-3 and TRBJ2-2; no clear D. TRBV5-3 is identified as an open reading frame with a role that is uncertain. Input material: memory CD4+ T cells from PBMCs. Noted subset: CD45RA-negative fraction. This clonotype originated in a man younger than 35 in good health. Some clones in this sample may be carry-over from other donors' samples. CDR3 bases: TGTGCCACGAAGCCTCCCTTCTGTTACTTCACCGGGGAGCTGTTTTTT. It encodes CATKPPFCYFTGELFF.